A selection of T cell receptor beta chains follows, all from one sample in a study of blood T cells in healthy people across ages. TCRdb processed the 5' RACE reads anew with MiXCR; each CDR3 protein has one entry. The sample shows about 1.6 million distinct CDR3 sequences, 30% to 40% of them seen only once. Source material: blood. The receptor set was obtained from a woman aged 25 to 39 in good health. Each CDR3 is given with its conserved first and last residue. The D gene is left open where the match is weak. A clone size is listed for some rows: how often the clone was seen (once, few, many), or a class if it is expanded.

D: TRBD2
J: TRBJ2-7
V: TRBV6-1
size: -
CDR3: CASSRRSLAGVSYEQYF
DNA: TGTGCCAGCAGCCGTAGGTCTTTAGCGGGGGTATCCTACGAGCAGTACTTC

D: TRBD2
J: TRBJ2-1
V: TRBV11-1
size: few
CDR3: CASSLAPSGSYNEQFF
DNA: TGTGCCAGCAGCTTAGCGCCTAGCGGCTCCTACAATGAGCAGTTCTTC

D: -
J: TRBJ2-2
V: TRBV4-1
size: -
CDR3: CASSQNSVATGELFF
DNA: TGCGCCAGCAGCCAAAATAGCGTAGCCACCGGGGAGCTGTTTTTT

D: -
J: TRBJ2-7
V: TRBV11-3
size: -
CDR3: CASSLGGVTYEQYF
DNA: TGTGCCAGCAGCTTAGGGGGTGTAACCTACGAGCAGTACTTC

D: -
J: TRBJ2-5
V: TRBV6-1
size: many
CDR3: CASRKQETQYF
DNA: TGTGCCAGCAGAAAGCAAGAGACCCAGTACTTC

D: -
J: TRBJ2-1
V: TRBV9
size: few
CDR3: CASSVAGTAGNEQFF
DNA: TGTGCCAGCAGCGTAGCCGGGACGGCAGGCAATGAGCAGTTCTTC

D: TRBD2
J: TRBJ2-7
V: TRBV2
size: -
CDR3: CASTSEVYNEQYF
DNA: TGTGCCAGTACTAGCGAGGTCTACAATGAGCAGTACTTC

D: -
J: TRBJ1-5
V: TRBV10-3
size: -
CDR3: CAISWTVSNQPQHF
DNA: TGTGCCATCAGTTGGACAGTAAGCAATCAGCCCCAGCATTTT

D: -
J: TRBJ1-3
V: TRBV5-1
size: -
CDR3: CASSLGDGGNTIYF
DNA: TGCGCCAGCAGCTTGGGGGACGGAGGAAACACCATATATTTT

D: TRBD1
J: TRBJ2-3
V: TRBV27
size: few
CDR3: CASREGQGATDTQYF
DNA: TGTGCCAGCAGGGAGGGACAGGGGGCCACAGATACGCAGTATTTT

D: TRBD1
J: TRBJ1-4
V: TRBV12-3/TRBV12-4
size: few
CDR3: CASRPGQGLRTNEKLFF
DNA: TGTGCCAGCAGACCGGGACAGGGTTTGCGAACTAATGAAAAACTGTTTTTT

D: TRBD1
J: TRBJ1-5
V: TRBV9
size: -
CDR3: CASSGGQGASQPQHF
DNA: TGTGCCAGCAGTGGGGGACAGGGGGCCAGTCAGCCCCAGCATTTT

D: -
J: TRBJ2-1
V: TRBV28
size: -
CDR3: CASSPIPGNEQFF
DNA: TGTGCCAGCAGTCCAATACCAGGCAATGAGCAGTTCTTC

D: -
J: TRBJ2-3
V: TRBV28
size: few
CDR3: CASRDTRRTDTQYF
DNA: TGTGCCAGCAGAGATACCCGGAGGACGGATACGCAGTATTTT

D: -
J: TRBJ2-5
V: TRBV5-1
size: few
CDR3: CASSLVGRRARTQETQYF
DNA: TGCGCCAGCAGCTTGGTTGGGCGGCGGGCCCGAACCCAAGAGACCCAGTACTTC

D: TRBD2
J: TRBJ2-3
V: TRBV10-3
size: -
CDR3: CAISGRASGRRDTQYF
DNA: TGTGCCATCTCTGGCAGGGCTAGCGGGAGACGAGATACGCAGTATTTT

D: -
J: TRBJ1-2
V: TRBV28
size: -
CDR3: CASSKGEGRSGYTF
DNA: TGTGCCAGCAGTAAAGGGGAGGGTAGGTCTGGCTACACCTTC